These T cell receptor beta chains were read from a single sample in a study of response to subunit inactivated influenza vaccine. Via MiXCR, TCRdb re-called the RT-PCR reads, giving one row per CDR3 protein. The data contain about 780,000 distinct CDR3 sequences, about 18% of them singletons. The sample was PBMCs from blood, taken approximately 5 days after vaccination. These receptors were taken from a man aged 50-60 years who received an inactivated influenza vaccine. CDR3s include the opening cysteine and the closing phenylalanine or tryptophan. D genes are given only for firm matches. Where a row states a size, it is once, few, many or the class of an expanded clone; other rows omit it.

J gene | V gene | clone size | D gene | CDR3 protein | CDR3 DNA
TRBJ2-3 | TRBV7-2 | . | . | CASSLRLAGPTDTQYF | TGTGCCAGCAGCTTACGTCTTGCAGGGCCCACAGATACGCAGTATTTT
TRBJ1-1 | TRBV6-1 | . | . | CASNRQTGRTEAFF | TGTGCCAGCAACCGCCAGACAGGACGCACTGAAGCTTTCTTT
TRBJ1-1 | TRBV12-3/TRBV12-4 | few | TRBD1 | CASSLTGTGGEAFF | TGTGCCAGCAGCTTAACCGGGACAGGGGGTGAAGCTTTCTTT
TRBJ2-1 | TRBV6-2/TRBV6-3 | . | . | CASSREGRLGSYNEQFF | TGTGCCAGCAGTAGAGAGGGACGGCTAGGCTCCTACAATGAGCAGTTCTTC
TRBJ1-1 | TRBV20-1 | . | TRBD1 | CSADRGRWTEAFF | TGCAGTGCGGACAGGGGGCGTTGGACTGAAGCTTTCTTT
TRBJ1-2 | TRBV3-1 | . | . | CASSRASGGYTF | TGTGCCAGCAGCCGCGCGAGTGGGGGCTACACCTTC
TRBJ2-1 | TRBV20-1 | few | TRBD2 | CSAKGLANSNEQFF | TGCAGTGCTAAAGGACTAGCTAATTCCAATGAGCAGTTCTTC
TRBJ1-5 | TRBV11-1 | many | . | CASSLNNDQPQHF | TGTGCCAGCAGCCTAAATAATGATCAGCCCCAGCATTTT
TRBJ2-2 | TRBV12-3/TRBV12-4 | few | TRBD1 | CASSSRTGQGGELFF | TGTGCCAGCAGTTCCCGGACAGGGCAGGGCGGGGAGCTGTTTTTT
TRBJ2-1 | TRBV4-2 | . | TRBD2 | CASSQSPLAGYNEQFF | TGTGCCAGCAGCCAATCCCCACTAGCGGGGTACAATGAGCAGTTCTTC
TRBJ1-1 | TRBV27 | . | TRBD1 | CASSFQGAGMHTEAFF | TGTGCCAGCAGTTTCCAGGGGGCGGGTATGCACACTGAAGCTTTCTTT
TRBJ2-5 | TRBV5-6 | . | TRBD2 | CASSTDGGAWETQYF | TGTGCCAGCAGCACAGACGGGGGGGCGTGGGAGACCCAGTACTTC
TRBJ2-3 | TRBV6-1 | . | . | CASSVAHGDTQYF | TGTGCCAGCAGTGTGGCTCACGGAGATACGCAGTATTTT
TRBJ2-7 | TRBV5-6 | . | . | CASSMGAYEQYF | TGTGCCAGCAGCATGGGAGCTTACGAGCAGTACTTC
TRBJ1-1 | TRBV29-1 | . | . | CSVEAPREAFF | TGCAGCGTTGAAGCTCCACGGGAAGCTTTCTTT
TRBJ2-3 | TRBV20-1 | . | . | CSGRGRVHSTQYF | TGCAGTGGCCGGGGGCGCGTTCATAGTACGCAGTATTTT
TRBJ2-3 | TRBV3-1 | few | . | CASSQPGDTQYF | TGTGCCAGCAGCCAACCTGGAGATACGCAGTATTTT
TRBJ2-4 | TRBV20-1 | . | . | CSASEVAKNIQYF | TGCAGTGCTAGTGAGGTAGCCAAAAACATTCAGTACTTC
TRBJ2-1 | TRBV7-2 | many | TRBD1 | CASSRDRDNEQFF | TGTGCCAGCAGCCGGGACAGAGACAATGAGCAGTTCTTC
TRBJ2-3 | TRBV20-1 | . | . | CSARPQLAPTRTQYF | TGCAGTGCTAGACCGCAGCTAGCCCCTACCCGTACGCAGTATTTT
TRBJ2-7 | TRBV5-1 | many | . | CASSLGDFYEQYF | TGTGCCAGCAGTTTAGGGGACTTCTACGAGCAGTACTTC
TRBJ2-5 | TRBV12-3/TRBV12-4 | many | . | CASTTGRTQYF | TGTGCCAGCACCACCGGGAGGACCCAGTACTTC
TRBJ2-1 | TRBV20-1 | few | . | CSARPLDSSSYNEQFF | TGCAGTGCTAGACCCTTGGACTCGAGCTCCTACAATGAGCAGTTCTTC
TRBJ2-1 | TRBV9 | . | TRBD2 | CASSFSGTSGRYGNEQFF | TGTGCCAGCAGCTTCTCCGGGACTAGCGGGAGATATGGGAATGAGCAGTTCTTC
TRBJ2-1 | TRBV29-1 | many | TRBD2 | CSVETSGRSYNEQFF | TGCAGCGTTGAGACTAGCGGGAGGTCCTACAATGAGCAGTTCTTC
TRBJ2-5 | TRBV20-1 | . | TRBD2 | CSATFSGRKETQYF | TGCAGTGCCACATTTAGCGGGAGGAAGGAGACCCAGTACTTC
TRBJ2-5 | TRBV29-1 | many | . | CSVEELQETQYF | TGCAGCGTTGAAGAACTACAAGAGACCCAGTACTTC
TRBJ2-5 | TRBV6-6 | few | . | CASSRSIQETQYF | TGTGCCAGCTCTCGCAGCATACAAGAGACCCAGTACTTC
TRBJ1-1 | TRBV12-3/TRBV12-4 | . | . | CASSLSGETEAFF | TGTGCCAGCAGCCTATCAGGGGAAACTGAAGCTTTCTTT
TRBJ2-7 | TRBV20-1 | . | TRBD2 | CSAPPGTSGSTEYF | TGCAGTGCTCCGCCCGGGACTAGCGGGAGTACGGAGTACTTC
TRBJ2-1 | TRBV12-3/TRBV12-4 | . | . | CASSKINEQFF | TGTGCCAGCAGTAAGATCAATGAGCAGTTCTTC
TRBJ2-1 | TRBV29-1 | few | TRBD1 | CSVTGTGGYNEQFF | TGCAGCGTGACCGGGACAGGGGGCTACAATGAGCAGTTCTTC
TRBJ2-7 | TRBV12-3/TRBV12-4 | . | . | CASSAPTSSYEQYF | TGTGCCAGCAGTGCCCCGACTAGTTCCTACGAGCAGTACTTC
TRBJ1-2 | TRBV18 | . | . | CASSPVESALGYTF | TGTGCCAGCTCACCGGTTGAGAGCGCCCTCGGCTACACCTTC
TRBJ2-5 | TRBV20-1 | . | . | CSARDLEAGGETQYF | TGCAGTGCTAGAGATCTGGAGGCAGGTGGGGAGACCCAGTACTTC
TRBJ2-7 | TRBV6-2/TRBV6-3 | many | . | CASNKRNRYEQYF | TGTGCCAGCAACAAAAGGAACCGATACGAGCAGTACTTC
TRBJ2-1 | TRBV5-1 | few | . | CASSLEELSPYNEQFF | TGCGCCAGCAGCTTGGAGGAGCTTTCACCCTACAATGAGCAGTTCTTC
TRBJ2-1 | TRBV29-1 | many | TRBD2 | CSVTTSGRGNEQFF | TGCAGCGTTACTACTAGCGGGAGAGGCAATGAGCAGTTCTTC
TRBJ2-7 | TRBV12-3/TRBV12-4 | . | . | CASSLDPRYEQYF | TGTGCCAGCAGTTTAGACCCACGCTACGAGCAGTACTTC
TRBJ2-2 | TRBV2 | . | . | CASARGVGTGELFF | TGTGCCAGCGCCAGGGGAGTGGGCACCGGGGAGCTGTTTTTT
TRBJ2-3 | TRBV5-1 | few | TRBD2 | CASSLVAGVGKDTQYF | TGCGCCAGCAGCTTGGTGGCGGGAGTAGGAAAAGATACGCAGTATTTT
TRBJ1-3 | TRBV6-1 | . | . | CASSDDPSRNTIYF | TGTGCCAGCAGTGACGACCCCAGCAGAAACACCATATATTTT
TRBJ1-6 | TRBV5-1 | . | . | CASSLDQGSNSPLHF | TGCGCCAGCAGCTTGGATCAGGGTTCGAATTCACCCCTCCACTTT
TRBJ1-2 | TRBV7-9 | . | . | CAILGSDGYTF | TGTGCCATCCTCGGGTCCGATGGCTACACCTTC
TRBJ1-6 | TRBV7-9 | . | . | CASSYTGTGNSPLHF | TGTGCCAGCAGTTACACCGGGACGGGTAATTCACCCCTCCACTTT
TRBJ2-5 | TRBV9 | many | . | CASSVFEGRQETQYF | TGTGCCAGCAGCGTCTTCGAGGGGCGGCAAGAGACCCAGTACTTC